The next 23 T cell receptor beta chains were all read from a single sample in a study of blood T cell repertoires in COVID-19. The assay was immunoSEQ multiplex PCR, and TCRdb's table has in-frame clones only and misses some. Among 140,000 or so clones listed, around 91% were seen once. The sequenced sample was peripheral blood. These receptors originate from a woman aged 55-69 years with active COVID-19.

The J gene is TRBJ1-1, the V gene TRBV18; D is uncertain. V lost 0 bases and J lost 0, with 8 bases in between. Germline V gene data show CDR1 as KGHSH and CDR2 as LQKENI. The CDR3 is 15 amino acids. Here the CDR3 reads CASSPPPGMNTEAFF. In nucleotides, the CDR3 is TGTGCCAGCTCACCACCCCCGGGGATGAACACTGAAGCTTTCTTT.

This chain connects TRBV19 to TRBJ2-1, with a tentative D call TRBD2 (6 bases). This CDR3 spans 14 amino acids. V was trimmed by 6 bases and J by 3 bases, leaving 12 bases between them. The V gene's germline CDR1 is LNHDA and CDR2 SQIVND (reference sequence). As DNA, the CDR3 is TGTGCCAGTAGATTGAGGGGACTCTACAATGAGCAGTTCTTC. The encoded protein is CASRLRGLYNEQFF.

The J gene is TRBJ2-3, the V gene TRBV19; the match to TRBD2 covers 7 bases. The CDR3 is 15 amino acids. Germline V gene data show CDR1 as LNHDA and CDR2 as SQIVND (reference sequence). V dropped 7 bases and J dropped 4; count of bases not matched to a gene: 11. This CDR3 reads CASKLAGVFADTQYF. The CDR3 bases are TGTGCCAGTAAACTCGCGGGAGTTTTTGCAGATACGCAGTATTTT.

This chain links TRBV19 with TRBJ2-7; D gene unclear. V dropped 7 bases and J dropped 0 bases, with 7 bases sitting between them. The germline V gene has CDR1 LNHDA and CDR2 SQIVND (reference sequence). The CDR3 extends over 12 amino acids. The CDR3 region is CASTSSSYEQYF. DNA of the CDR3: TGTGCCAGTACTAGTAGCTCCTACGAGCAGTACTTC. Variable domain in full (rest from reference TRBV19 and TRBJ2-7): DGGITQSPKYLFRKEGQNVTLSCEQNLNHDAMYWYRQDPGQGLRLIYYSQIVNDFQKGDIAEGYSVSREKKESFPLTVTSAQKNPTAFYLCASTSSSYEQYFGPGTRLTVT.

V usage is TRBV29-1 and J usage is TRBJ1-2; 11 nucleotides line up with TRBD1. This CDR3 region has 13 residues. The trim removed 4 bases at V and 8 bases at J, leaving 6 bases unmatched. CDR1 is SQVTM, CDR2 ANQGSEA, per germline. The CDR3 bases are TGCAGCGTTGCCCCCGGACAGGGGGCAGGCTACACCTTC. Encoded protein: CSVAPGQGAGYTF. Full variable domain (outside the CDR3, taken from reference TRBV29-1 and TRBJ1-2): SAVISQKPSRDICQRGTSLTIQCQVDSQVTMMFWYRQQPGQSLTLIATANQGSEATYESGFVIDKFPISRPNLTFSTLTVSNMSPEDSSIYLCSVAPGQGAGYTFGSGTRLTVV.

The chain is built from TRBV12-3 or TRBV12-4 and TRBJ2-2; D remains unclear. The CDR3 length is 13 residues. Trimming removed 3 bases at V and 6 bases at J, with 8 bases between. CDR3 sequence reads: CASSLSASGELFF. CDR3 sequence (DNA): TGTGCCAGCAGTTTGTCAGCGTCCGGGGAGCTGTTTTTT.

The CDR3 DNA follows: TGTGCCAGCAGCTTAGCGCAAATCGGACAGACACAGTATTTT. Its protein product is CASSLAQIGQTQYF. V usage is TRBV7-9 and J usage is TRBJ2-3; a possible D gene is TRBD1 (6 bases). Trimming removed 0 bases from V and 12 bases from J, with 16 bases in between. The CDR3 runs 14 residues. The germline CDR1 and CDR2 sequences are SEHNR and FQNEAQ (reference sequence).

The J gene is TRBJ2-5, the V gene TRBV7-9; the D gene is possibly TRBD2 (5 bases). Trimming removed 8 bases from V and 5 bases from J, with 9 bases in between. Germline lookup yields CDR1 SEHNR and CDR2 FQNEAQ (reference sequence). This CDR3 region has 11 residues. The CDR3 here is CASGLTETQYF. For the CDR3, the DNA is TGTGCCAGCGGACTCACCGAGACCCAGTACTTC.

The gene calls are TRBV7-9 and TRBJ2-7, with 11 bases aligning to TRBD2. CDR3 length equals 17 residues. The J segment lost 6 bases and the V segment lost 5 bases, leaving 15 bases of the junction unmatched. CDR1 is SEHNR and CDR2 is FQNEAQ in the germline V gene (reference sequence). The CDR3 coding sequence is TGTGCCAGCAGCCCCTCCTTCGGGTTAGCGGGAGGGCTCGAGCAGTACTTC. The encoded protein is CASSPSFGLAGGLEQYF.

This rearrangement joins TRBV27 to TRBJ1-1; possible D gene TRBD1, 6 bases. CDR3 length: 15 amino acids. V lost 1 base to trimming and J lost 4 bases, with 13 bases between them. The germline V gene encodes CDR1 MNHEY and CDR2 SMNVEV (reference sequence). The CDR3 coding sequence is TGTGCCAGCAGTTTATACCCAGGGGCGGTCACTGAAGCTTTCTTT. Protein product: CASSLYPGAVTEAFF.

The chain recombines TRBV10-2 with TRBJ1-6; tentatively, D is TRBD1 (5 bases). Germline CDR1 is WSHSY and CDR2 is SAAADI. The V and J ends lost 0 bases and 7 bases respectively, with 16 bases between them. The CDR3 runs to 17 residues. This CDR3 reads CASSESSYRKPNSPLHF. DNA of the CDR3: TGCGCCAGCAGTGAGTCGAGCTACAGGAAGCCCAATTCACCCCTCCACTTT.

J is TRBJ2-1 and V is TRBV19, with D maybe TRBD1 (5 bases). This CDR3 has 17 residues. The V end lost 3 bases, the J end lost 7 bases, and 22 bases lay between the germline ends. Per the germline V gene, CDR1 is LNHDA and CDR2 is SQIVND (reference sequence). CDR3 sequence (DNA): TGTGCCAGTAGTATCCATTCCCTAGGGGAACTAAGGAATGAGCAGTTCTTC. It specifies CASSIHSLGELRNEQFF.

This chain links TRBV19 with TRBJ2-7, with a tentative D call TRBD2 (6 bases). In germline, CDR1 is LNHDA, CDR2 SQIVND (reference sequence). Trimming pared 4 bases from V and 1 base from J, leaving 11 bases between. This CDR3 is 14 amino acids long. CDR3 region: CASSTGAGSYEQYF. The CDR3 DNA follows: TGTGCCAGTAGTACGGGAGCAGGGTCCTACGAGCAGTACTTC.

This rearrangement joins TRBV5-5 to TRBJ1-3; unclear D gene. Trimming removed 5 bases at V and 4 bases at J, with 13 bases between. CDR1 and CDR2 from the germline V gene are SGHKS and YYEKEE (reference sequence). The CDR3 totals 14 residues. CDR3 sequence (DNA): TGTGCCAGCAGTTCTAGAATCCCGGGAAACACCATATATTTT. The encoded protein is CASSSRIPGNTIYF.

This clone was seen only once. The rearrangement joins TRBV4-1 to TRBJ2-1; 9 bases match TRBD2. Germline lookup yields CDR1 MGHRA and CDR2 YSYEKL. J gave up 5 bases and V 4 bases, and 9 bases lay outside the gene matches. The CDR3 contains 16 residues. Here the CDR3 DNA reads TGCGCCAGCAGCCCCGCCGGCGGGAGGGCAAACAATGAGCAGTTCTTC. Translated, it gives CASSPAGGRANNEQFF.

The chain uses TRBV19 and TRBJ2-7, with 9 bases identical to TRBD2. The V and J ends lost 5 bases and 2 bases, in that order; junction bases with no gene match: 1. The germline CDR1 and CDR2 sequences are LNHDA and SQIVND (reference sequence). There are 13 residues in the CDR3. CDR3 in DNA: TGTGCCAGTAGTCTAGCGGGGACCTACGAGCAGTACTTC. It is translated as CASSLAGTYEQYF.

J is TRBJ2-1 and V is TRBV19, with 7 bases aligning to TRBD1. Trimming at V came to 4 bases and at J to 4 bases, leaving 4 bases not matched to a gene. The germline CDR1 and CDR2 sequences are LNHDA and SQIVND (reference sequence). This CDR3 spans 14 amino acids. CDR3: CASSRGQLYNEQFF. CDR3 bases: TGTGCCAGTAGTAGGGGACAGTTATACAATGAGCAGTTCTTC.

V and J are TRBV30 and TRBJ1-2; 8 positions agree with TRBD1. V trimming: 0 bases; J trimming: 5 bases; junction bases outside the gene matches: 23. This CDR3 region has 20 residues. Germline loops: CDR1 GTSNPN, CDR2 SVGIG (reference sequence). CDR3: CAWSVQYRGQGTPLWYGYTF. CDR3 bases: TGTGCCTGGAGTGTACAATATCGAGGACAGGGCACACCCTTGTGGTATGGCTACACCTTC.

The chain links TRBV4-2 to TRBJ2-1, with TRBD2 identical over 7 bases. V lost 5 bases, J lost 1 base, and 8 bases stayed unmatched. Germline CDR1 reads LGHNA; CDR2 reads YNFKEQ. CDR3 length: 16 amino acids. CDR3: CASSKTGLRSYNEQFF. As DNA, the CDR3 is TGTGCCAGCAGCAAAACGGGACTAAGATCCTACAATGAGCAGTTCTTC.

This chain connects TRBV2 to TRBJ2-1; 11 bases map to TRBD2. CDR1 and CDR2 from the germline V gene are SNHLY and FYNNEI. The trim removed 4 bases at V and 7 bases at J, leaving 6 bases unmatched. This CDR3 contains 15 residues. CDR3 nucleotide sequence: TGTGCCAGCAGTGTTAGCGGGAGGGAGGCTAATGAGCAGTTCTTC. Amino acid sequence: CASSVSGREANEQFF.

The chain joins TRBV5-1 to TRBJ2-7; 16 bases agree with TRBD2. The CDR3 sequence is 19 residues long. Germline CDR1 is SGHRS and CDR2 is YFSETQ. The trim removed 4 bases at V and 2 bases at J, leaving 12 bases unmatched. DNA of the CDR3: TGCGCCAGCAGCGTAGTTGGGACTAGCGGGAGGGCCGGGGCCTACGAGCAGTACTTC. Translated, it gives CASSVVGTSGRAGAYEQYF. Drawing the rest from reference TRBV5-1 and TRBJ2-7, the complete variable domain is KAGVTQTPRYLIKTRGQQVTLSCSPISGHRSVSWYQQTPGQGLQFLFEYFSETQRNKGNFPGRFSGRQFSNSRSEMNVSTLELGDSALYLCASSVVGTSGRAGAYEQYFGPGTRLTVT.

This clone has a single count. This chain joins TRBV4-2 and TRBJ2-5, with a weak D call TRBD2 (6 bases). The V end was cut by 7 bases, the J end by 0 bases, with 15 bases between. The germline gives CDR1 LGHNA, CDR2 YNFKEQ. The CDR3 totals 15 residues. The CDR3 DNA reads TGTGCCAGCACCACCGGGACTTCGAACCAAGAGACCCAGTACTTC. As protein: CASTTGTSNQETQYF.

This chain connects TRBV9 to TRBJ1-2; a possible D gene is TRBD1 (5 bases). V dropped 2 bases and J dropped 1 base, with 12 bases sitting between them. Germline CDR1 and CDR2: SGDLS and YYNGEE. The CDR3 consists of 15 residues. The CDR3 protein is CASSVSQGHNYGYTF. The CDR3, as DNA: TGTGCCAGCAGCGTTAGCCAGGGTCATAACTATGGCTACACCTTC.